This TCR beta chain was documented in a study of blood T cell repertoires in COVID-19. Study summary: The United States, Italy and Spain were the sources of the acute and convalescent COVID-19 samples. Sources were T cells, B-cell-depleted T cells, or PBMCs; the material itself was cDNA or gDNA.

Per the original data handling: The authors estimated nucleated cell counts from reference gene primer amplification. The data were produced by immunoSEQ multiplex PCR, yet TCRdb's version contains in-frame clones alone and is incomplete. V and J calls and clone size come straight from that table; D and trimming were deduced from the DNA. The repertoire consists of about 130,000 clones, with approximately 83% occurring once and the leading ten covering roughly 10%. Germline CDR1 and CDR2: SGHRS and YFSETQ. With V trimmed by 7 bases and J by 0 bases, 4 bases remained unmatched. The CDR3 spans 16 residues. A single count supports this clone.

The TCR comes from a man aged 60 to 69 with acute or convalescent COVID-19. The specimen sequenced was peripheral blood. The chain combines TRBV5-1 with TRBJ2-2, with 12 bases fitting TRBD2. The CDR3: CASLGLAGPNTGELFF. The CDR3 DNA reads TGCGCCAGCCTGGGACTAGCGGGTCCGAACACCGGGGAGCTGTTTTTT.